This passage covers 29 T cell receptor beta chains from one sample sequenced in a study of tissue T cells after allogeneic stem cell transplantation. Data came from immunoSEQ multiplex PCR; TCRdb stores just in-frame clones and leaves some out. The sample consists of about 8,200 clones, 40% to 55% of them appearing once. Time point meaning: mouse harvest day 7 after allogeneic transplant. Tail vein injection delivered 10^7 T-cell-depleted bone marrow cells and 10^6 splenic CD5+ T cells. Sequenced input: skin. These receptors came from a female BALB/c mouse given C57BL/6 T cells with graft-versus-host disease after an allogeneic hematopoietic cell transplant.

The table lists this clone with a few counts. Genes and germline are mouse. The CDR3 end is not reached by the read, which stops 1 residue before it; the germline J gene fills it in. The chain couples TRBV13-2 to TRBJ2-5, with D perhaps TRBD1 or TRBD2 (5 bases each). Germline CDR1 NNHNN, CDR2 SYGAGS (reference sequence). The CDR3 contains 14 residues. V was clipped by 3 bases and J by 3 bases, with 11 bases between them. CDR3 DNA (partial): TGTGCCAGCGGTGCCCCGGGACGTCAAGACACCCAGTAC. Protein: CASGAPGRQDTQY. The whole CDR3 is CASGAPGRQDTQYF.

This clone was counted only a few times. Gene labels here are mouse ones. The read terminates 1 residue before the CDR3 end, so the remaining end is supplied by the germline J gene. This chain joins TRBV16 and TRBJ2-7, with a possible D match to TRBD1 (6 bases). CDR3 length equals 17 residues. Germline V gene sequence: CDR1 SGHSA, CDR2 FRNQAP. The V gene lost 2 bases and the J gene lost 3 bases, with 20 bases spanning the gap. The CDR3: CASSLRRLGTRNYEQYF. The sequenced CDR3 bases are TGTGCAAGCAGCTTAAGGAGGCTCGGGACAAGGAACTATGAACAGTAC.

About this clone: The gene names here belong to mouse. With the read ending 1 residue before the CDR3 end, the germline J gene is used to fill in that end. The chain links TRBV26 to TRBJ1-4; TRBD1 might be the D (6 bases). Germline V lookup: CDR1 KGHPV, CDR2 FQNQEV (reference sequence). The CDR3 is 14 amino acids. V lost 7 bases to trimming and J lost 4 bases, with 13 bases between them. CDR3 in amino acids: CASNPGGGNERLFF. The CDR3 DNA, read in part, is TGTGCCAGCAATCCTGGGGGCGGCAACGAAAGATTATTT.

This clone was seen a few times. Gene names are the mouse ones. The read is 1 residue too short to cover the CDR3 end, so that end is filled in from the germline J gene. This chain connects TRBV12-2 to TRBJ2-5; D is undetermined. The germline V gene has CDR1 SGHLS and CDR2 HYDKME. V lost 0 bases and J lost 2, with 5 bases in between. The CDR3 covers 13 residues. The sequenced CDR3 bases are TGTGCCAGCTCTCTCGGGGTCCAAGACACCCAGTAC. Protein product: CASSLGVQDTQY. In full, the CDR3 reads CASSLGVQDTQYF.

As to this clone: The listed genes are named as in mouse. The read is 1 residue too short to cover the CDR3 end, so that end is filled in from the germline J gene. This sample also contains other DNA sequences that code for the same CDR3. This sequence joins TRBV26 and TRBJ2-5, with D perhaps matching TRBD1 (6 bases). The V and J ends lost 3 bases and 2 bases respectively, with 6 bases between them. This CDR3 has 13 amino acids. Germline V gene sequence: CDR1 KGHPV, CDR2 FQNQEV (reference sequence). Incomplete CDR3 DNA: TGTGCCAGCAGTCTACAGGGCCAAGACACCCAGTAC. Translated: CASSLQGQDTQY. The whole CDR3 sequence reads CASSLQGQDTQYF.

As concerns this clone: The germline and genes are mouse ones. The sequence runs out 1 residue before the end of the CDR3; the remainder is reconstructed from the germline J gene. V gene TRBV23 combines with J gene TRBJ2-7; the tabulated D call, TRBD2, remains unverified against the DNA. Germline V gene data show CDR1 as KGHTA and CDR2 as FQNQQP. The CDR3 totals 13 residues. The DNA read from the CDR3 is TGCTCCAGCAGTCAAACCTGGGGTTATGAACAGTAC. This encodes CSSSQTWGYEQY. The whole CDR3 sequence is CSSSQTWGYEQYF.

In the case of this clone: Mouse gene names apply. The read terminates 1 residue ahead of where the CDR3 ends, so the germline J gene completes it. J is TRBJ1-4 and V is TRBV13-2; D perhaps matches TRBD1 (6 bases). Germline lookup yields CDR1 NNHNN and CDR2 SYGAGS (reference sequence). Trimming stripped 3 bases from V and 5 bases from J, with 14 bases between. This CDR3 is built from 15 residues. The CDR3 bases that were read are TGTGCCAGCGGTGGTCCGGGGGCGAGGAACGAAAGATTATTT. This translates into CASGGPGARNERLF. In full, the CDR3 is CASGGPGARNERLFF.

On this clone itself: Mouse gene names apply. The CDR3 goes on 1 residue after the read ends, and that part is filled in from the germline J gene. The gene calls are TRBV13-1 and TRBJ1-2; the D is unclear. The germline V gene encodes CDR1 NSHNY and CDR2 SYGAGN. This CDR3 has 13 amino acids. The V end was cut by 4 bases, the J end by 0 bases, with 7 bases between. The CDR3: CASSLSANSDYTF. The DNA read from the CDR3 is TGTGCCAGCAGTCTCAGTGCAAACTCCGACTACACC.

In the case of this clone: Mouse names are used for the genes. Read coverage stops 1 residue before the CDR3 terminus; the germline J gene supplies the remainder. The chain employs TRBV23 and TRBJ2-7; the table's D call TRBD2 went unverified against the DNA. The CDR3 runs to 15 residues. The germline V gene encodes CDR1 KGHTA and CDR2 FQNQQP. CDR3 protein: CSSSQSLGGTYEQYF. CDR3 DNA (partial): TGCTCCAGCAGTCAATCGCTGGGGGGCACCTATGAACAGTAC.

There are a few counts of this clone. Mouse germline and gene names are used. The observed sequence ends 1 residue before the CDR3 terminus, with the missing tail filled in from the germline J gene. V is TRBV3 and J is TRBJ2-2, with a possible D match to TRBD1 (5 bases). Deletions cut 5 bases from V and 3 bases from J, with 10 bases between. This CDR3 has 14 residues. CDR1 and CDR2 from the germline V gene are SNHLY and FYNGKV (reference sequence). The chain's CDR3 is CASSPRVHTGQLYF. The covered CDR3 bases are TGTGCCAGCAGCCCCAGGGTGCACACCGGGCAGCTCTAC.

As to this clone: Mouse names are used for the genes. The CDR3 here is CASSSPGTGGFEQYF. The CDR3 bases that were read are TGTGCCAGCAGCTCCCCCGGGACTGGGGGGTTCGAACAGTAC. The V call is TRBV4, the J call TRBJ2-7; TRBD2 aligns across 12 bases. The read terminates 1 residue ahead of where the CDR3 ends, so the germline J gene completes it. Looked up from germline, CDR1 is LGHDT and CDR2 is YNNKQL (reference sequence). This CDR3 comprises 15 residues. V lost 4 bases to trimming and J lost 7 bases; unmatched junction nucleotides: 8.

This clone was seen a handful of times. It is unclear where the CDR3 begins or ends on the DNA, so no DNA is shown, and the CDR3 is as TCRdb lists it. The gene names given are mouse names. The rearrangement links TRBV23 to TRBJ2-3. Germline assignment: CDR1 KGHTA and CDR2 FQNQQP. Ends included, the CDR3 has 15 residues. This CDR3 reads CSSSQVGRGAETLYF.

As regards this clone: Gene names refer to mouse genes. The read terminates 1 residue ahead of where the CDR3 ends, so the germline J gene completes it. This chain links TRBV15 with TRBJ2-7, with 9 bases identical to TRBD1. The germline V gene has CDR1 SGHND and CDR2 FRSKSL. The CDR3 length is 13 residues. The junction had 6 bases not matched to a gene; V was cut back by 6 bases and J by 6 bases. The CDR3 DNA, read in part, is TGTGCCAGCAGAACCGGGACAGGGTTTGAACAGTAC. Residues: CASRTGTGFEQY. The entire CDR3 protein is CASRTGTGFEQYF. The full variable domain, in which reference TRBV15 and TRBJ2-7 provide the parts outside the CDR3, is DAGVTQTPRHEVAEKGQTIILKCEPVSGHNDLFWYRQTKIQGLELLSYFRSKSLMEDGGAFKDRFKAEMLNSSFSTLKIQPTEPKDSAVYLCASRTGTGFEQYFGPGTRLTVL.

Details on this clone: Any gene name here is a mouse gene name. The CDR3 extends 1 residue past the end of the read, so its final part is completed from the germline J gene. This sequence joins TRBV23 and TRBJ1-1; the table's D call, TRBD1, has no DNA check behind it. The CDR3 spans 13 residues. Germline lookup yields CDR1 KGHTA and CDR2 FQNQQP. The CDR3 DNA, read in part, is TGCTCCAGCAGTCCAGGGGAGAACACAGAAGTCTTC. Protein sequence: CSSSPGENTEVF. The whole CDR3 reads CSSSPGENTEVFF.

By sample fraction, this clone is medium-sized. Mouse gene names and germline throughout. The CDR3 is cut off 1 residue early in the read; its end comes from the germline J gene. V gene TRBV26 combines with J gene TRBJ2-2, with no clear D. The CDR3 is 14 amino acids. Trimming left V 6 bases short and J 4 bases short, with 12 bases between. Germline-derived CDR1 and CDR2 are KGHPV and FQNQEV (reference sequence). The sequenced CDR3 bases are TGTGCCAGCAGCCCAGCTGGCGGCACCGGGCAGCTCTAC. It encodes CASSPAGGTGQLY. In full, the CDR3 is CASSPAGGTGQLYF.

Judged by abundance, this clone is medium-sized. Gene names and germline match the mouse. The sequenced fragment ends 1 residue before the CDR3 boundary, so the rest is inferred from the germline J gene. The identical CDR3 is also encoded by other nucleotide sequences in the sample. V gene TRBV26 combines with J gene TRBJ2-5; D gene ambiguous. The V end lost 0 bases, the J end lost 6 bases, and 4 bases lay between the germline ends. Germline V CDR1 and CDR2: KGHPV, FQNQEV (reference sequence). The CDR3 runs 12 residues. CDR3 loop: CASSLSRDTQYF. The DNA read from the CDR3 is TGTGCCAGCAGTCTGTCGAGGGACACCCAGTAC. Full variable domain (outside the CDR3, taken from reference TRBV26 and TRBJ2-5): NSKVIQTPRYLVKGQGQKAKMRCIPEKGHPVVFWYQQNKNNEFKFLINFQNQEVLQQIDMTEKRFSAECPSNSPCSLEIQSSEAGDSALYLCASSLSRDTQYFGPGTRLLVL.

Details on this clone: Gene labels here are mouse ones. The observed sequence ends 1 residue before the CDR3 terminus, with the missing tail filled in from the germline J gene. The chain employs TRBV26 and TRBJ2-7; unclear D gene. The ends were cut back, 2 bases at V and 7 bases at J, with 9 bases in the middle. The CDR3 consists of 12 residues. In germline, CDR1 is KGHPV, CDR2 FQNQEV (reference sequence). CDR3 DNA (partial): TGTGCCAGCAGTCTGAGGGATGGGGAACAGTAC. It encodes CASSLRDGEQY. From start to end, the CDR3 is CASSLRDGEQYF.

This clone occurred a few times. Genes and germline are mouse. The read stops 1 residue short of the end of the CDR3; the missing end is completed from the germline J gene. This rearrangement joins TRBV26 to TRBJ1-2; D might be TRBD1 (5 bases). Germline CDR1 is KGHPV and CDR2 is FQNQEV (reference sequence). With 2 bases removed from V and 5 bases from J, the gap between germline ends came to 9 bases. This CDR3 spans 13 amino acids. CDR3 DNA (partial): TGTGCCAGCAGTCTGCCGGGACGGTCCGACTACACC. Protein product: CASSLPGRSDYT. The whole CDR3 is CASSLPGRSDYTF.

About this clone: Genes and germline come from the mouse. Sequencing ends 1 residue short of the CDR3 end; the germline J gene provides the rest. Additional DNA sequences in this sample encode the identical CDR3. The V gene is TRBV26, the J gene TRBJ2-3; D may be TRBD1 or TRBD2 (5 bases each). The V gene lost 4 bases and the J gene lost 1 base, with 9 bases spanning the gap. The CDR3 covers 14 residues. The germline CDR1 and CDR2 sequences are KGHPV and FQNQEV (reference sequence). The part of the CDR3 DNA that was read is TGTGCCAGCAGTCCGGGGCAAGGTGCAGAAACGCTGTAT. It translates to CASSPGQGAETLY. Given in full, the CDR3 is CASSPGQGAETLYF. The whole variable domain, filled in from reference TRBV26 and TRBJ2-3, reads NSKVIQTPRYLVKGQGQKAKMRCIPEKGHPVVFWYQQNKNNEFKFLINFQNQEVLQQIDMTEKRFSAECPSNSPCSLEIQSSEAGDSALYLCASSPGQGAETLYFGSGTRLTVL.

This clone qualifies as medium-sized. Mouse germline and gene names are used. The missing CDR3 end, 1 residue past where the read stops, is filled in from the germline J gene. This sequence joins TRBV15 and TRBJ2-2; D not resolved. CDR1 is SGHND and CDR2 is FRSKSL in the germline V gene. The CDR3 has 13 amino acids. V lost 1 base, J lost 2 bases, and 2 bases lay in between. CDR3 protein: CASSLENTGQLYF. The DNA read from the CDR3 is TGTGCCAGCAGTTTAGAGAACACCGGGCAGCTCTAC.

With regard to this clone: Gene names are the mouse ones. The observed sequence ends 1 residue before the CDR3 terminus, with the missing tail filled in from the germline J gene. V is TRBV19 and J is TRBJ2-1; the match to TRBD2 covers 9 bases. After removal of 2 bases from V and 6 bases from J, the junction contained 3 bases not matched to a gene. The CDR3 loop spans 14 amino acids. Germline V gives CDR1 FNHDT, CDR2 SITEND (reference sequence). Incomplete CDR3 DNA: TGTGCCAGCAGTATGACTGGGGGATGTGCTGAGCAGTTC. Translated, it gives CASSMTGGCAEQF. The entire CDR3 protein reads CASSMTGGCAEQFF.

As concerns this clone: Gene names are mouse gene names. The missing CDR3 end, 1 residue past where the read stops, is filled in from the germline J gene. The chain has TRBV26 and TRBJ1-4; perhaps TRBD1 as D (6 bases). The CDR3 runs 14 residues. Trimming took off 1 base at V and 7 bases at J, with 10 bases between the two ends. Per germline, CDR1 KGHPV and CDR2 FQNQEV (reference sequence). The CDR3 loop reads CASSLLGASERLFF. The sequenced CDR3 bases are TGTGCCAGCAGTCTGTTGGGGGCGAGCGAAAGATTATTT.

This clone has only a few counts. Gene and germline names: mouse. The read gets to within 1 residue of the CDR3 end, and the germline J gene fills in the rest. This sequence joins TRBV26 and TRBJ1-3, with D tentatively TRBD1 (5 bases). V was shortened by 6 bases and J by 0 bases, with 9 bases between the two germline ends. The CDR3 is made up of 14 amino acids. Germline V lookup: CDR1 KGHPV, CDR2 FQNQEV (reference sequence). The DNA read from the CDR3 is TGTGCCAGCAGCCCGACAGATTCTGGAAATACGCTCTAT. It codes for CASSPTDSGNTLY. The entire CDR3 sequence reads CASSPTDSGNTLYF.

This clone has a single count. Genes here carry mouse names. The read terminates 1 residue before the CDR3 end, so the remaining end is supplied by the germline J gene. The chain is built from TRBV13-3 and TRBJ2-5; D is unclear. CDR1 is NNHDY and CDR2 is SYVADS in the germline V gene. CDR3 length: 14 amino acids. Trimming cost V 2 bases and J 0 bases, with 7 bases left between them. CDR3 loop: CASSEGHNQDTQYF. The CDR3 DNA, read in part, is TGTGCCAGCAGTGAAGGGCACAACCAAGACACCCAGTAC.

This clone was counted a few times. Gene and germline names: mouse. Coverage ceases 1 residue before the CDR3 finishes, and the germline J gene fills in the end. The rearrangement links TRBV13-1 to TRBJ1-1, with no clear D. The CDR3 runs to 13 residues. Trimming took off 0 bases at V and 1 base at J, with 4 bases between the two ends. CDR1 NSHNY and CDR2 SYGAGN come from the germline V gene. The CDR3: CASSDGVNTEVFF. The DNA read from the CDR3 is TGTGCCAGCAGTGATGGGGTAAACACAGAAGTCTTC.

This clone was counted only a few times. Genes and germline are mouse. Coverage ceases 1 residue before the CDR3 finishes, and the germline J gene fills in the end. The chain is built from TRBV23 and TRBJ1-3. The CDR3 sequence is 15 residues long. Germline V gene lookup returns CDR1 KGHTA and CDR2 FQNQQP. The CDR3 bases that were read are TGCTCCAGCAGTCACAAACCAAATTCTGGAAATACGCTCTAT. This encodes CSSSHKPNSGNTLY. From start to end, the CDR3 is CSSSHKPNSGNTLYF.

For this clone: Mouse names are used for the genes. With the read ending 1 residue before the CDR3 end, the germline J gene is used to fill in that end. This chain uses TRBV2 with TRBJ2-5, with 10 nucleotides matching TRBD2. Per germline, CDR1 LGHNA and CDR2 YSYQKL. V lost 1 base to trimming and J lost 3 bases; unmatched junction nucleotides: 1. The CDR3 covers 15 residues. CDR3: CASSQAGGAQDTQYF. Partial CDR3 DNA: TGTGCCAGCAGCCAAGCTGGGGGGGCGCAAGACACCCAGTAC. Based on the CDR3 plus reference TRBV2 and TRBJ2-5, the full variable domain is DPKIIQKPKYLVAVTGSEKILICEQYLGHNAMYWYRQSAKKPLEFMFSYSYQKLMDNQTASSRFQPQSSKKNHLDLQITALKPDDSATYFCASSQAGGAQDTQYFGPGTRLLVL.

Notes on this clone: The listed genes are named as in mouse. From the germline J gene comes the end of the CDR3, since the read stops 1 residue before it. The chain joins TRBV26 to TRBJ2-7; 10 bases align to TRBD2. CDR3 size: 15 residues. The junction had 6 bases not matched to a gene; V was cut back by 0 bases and J by 7 bases. Germline lookup yields CDR1 KGHPV and CDR2 FQNQEV (reference sequence). CDR3 bases read: TGTGCCAGCAGTCTGTCTCTGGGGGGGCGCGGGGAACAGTAC. Encoded protein: CASSLSLGGRGEQY. The full CDR3 protein is CASSLSLGGRGEQYF.

This clone was seen a few times. Here the gene names and germline are mouse. The observed sequence ends 1 residue before the CDR3 terminus, with the missing tail filled in from the germline J gene. This chain connects TRBV3 to TRBJ2-7; 7 bases fit TRBD1. Trimming cost V 5 bases and J 7 bases; bases outside gene matches: 8. CDR1 SNHLY and CDR2 FYNGKV come from the germline V gene (reference sequence). The CDR3 consists of 13 residues. The sequenced CDR3 bases are TGTGCCAGCAGCCGACAGGGAGGAGGAGAACAGTAC. As protein: CASSRQGGGEQY. The CDR3, in full, reads CASSRQGGGEQYF.